In its sample, the clone carrying this T cell receptor (beta chain) ranks as medium-sized. The CDR3 sequence is 15 residues long. Germline V gives CDR1 MNHEY, CDR2 SMNVEV (reference sequence). After removal of 5 bases from V and 0 bases from J, the junction contained 7 bases not matched to a gene. The data stem from a study of T cell changes during pregnancy in multiple sclerosis. Profiling relied on immunoSEQ multiplex PCR, and the TCRdb table lists in-frame clones only, not all of them. The sample consists of roughly 110,000 clones, 85% to 95% of them appearing once. The sequencing here drew on peripheral blood, taken in the third trimester of pregnancy. The gene calls are TRBV27 and TRBJ2-7, with 7 nucleotides matching TRBD1. This receptor was obtained from a female donor in good health, enrolled as a control in a pregnancy study. The DNA of the CDR3 is TGTGCCAGCAGTCCGTGGACAGGTGTCTCCTACGAGCAGTACTTC. Protein product: CASSPWTGVSYEQYF.